Following are 7 T cell receptor beta chains from one sample sequenced in a study of MAIT cells during Salmonella Paratyphi A infection. Study observations and caveats: MAIT cell TRBV usage was oligoclonal, favouring TRBV20 and TRBV6, and apparently unchanged by infection.

The time point: before S. Paratyphi A challenge (baseline). The MAIT cell gate was Valpha7.2+ CD161+ T cells, sorted by flow cytometry. Which antigens these TCRs recognize remains unknown. TCRdb passed the 5' RACE reads through MiXCR, listing each CDR3 protein once. The sample has just over 1,400 distinct CDR3 sequences; roughly half are singletons. The material was MAIT cells from blood, obtained at the first sampling point of the challenge study. The source of these receptors is a person aged 18 to 70 who was deliberately infected with Salmonella Paratyphi A in a paratyphoid fever challenge study.

The rearrangement links TRBV6-2 or TRBV6-3 to TRBJ2-7; 7 nucleotides line up with TRBD2. CDR1 and CDR2 (germline): MNHEY, SVGEGT. CDR3 size: 15 residues. Here the CDR3 DNA reads TGTGCTAGAGGTGGGGATAGCGGGTTCTCCTACGAGCAGTACTTC. The encoded protein is CARGGDSGFSYEQYF.

This clonotype showed up just a few times. The chain recombines TRBV4-3 with TRBJ1-3; D is undetermined. The CDR3 covers 15 residues. CDR1 LGHNA and CDR2 YSLEER come from the germline V gene. Trimming pared 0 bases from V and 8 bases from J, leaving 14 bases between. CDR3 in DNA: TGCGCCAGCAGCCAAGAGCTAGGCGAGGGTCACACCATATATTTT. Translating gives CASSQELGEGHTIYF.

This clonotype was counted only a few times. It is unclear where the CDR3 begins or ends on the DNA, so no DNA is shown, and the CDR3 is as TCRdb lists it. CDR3 protein: CASSFYICSARDGGGQETQYF. V usage is TRBV6-2 or TRBV6-3 and J usage is TRBJ2-5; TRBD1, the table's D call, lacks a check against the DNA. Germline lookup yields CDR1 MNHEY and CDR2 SVGEGT. The CDR3 is 21 amino acids long, termini counted.

This clonotype was seen only a few times. This chain links TRBV20-1 with TRBJ2-1; TRBD1 agrees at 10 bases. The CDR3 loop spans 12 amino acids. Germline V CDR1 and CDR2: DFQATT, SNEGSKA (reference sequence). V lost 7 bases and J lost 8; bases outside the gene matches: 5. CDR3 bases: TGCAGTGTTTCGACAGGGGGCGATGAGCAGTTCTTC. Amino acids: CSVSTGGDEQFF.

Turning to this clonotype: This is likely a read error, given that the CDR3 carries no conserved phenylalanine or tryptophan at its end. The CDR3 loop is CSATKGDRYKPQHL. The CDR3 DNA is TGCAGTGCCACCAAGGGGGACAGATATAAGCCCCAGCATTTG. The gene calls are TRBV20-1 and TRBJ1-5, with TRBD1 matching over 7 bases. V shed 6 bases, J shed 8 bases, and the junction held 13 bases outside the gene matches. The CDR3 loop spans 14 amino acids. CDR1 is DFQATT and CDR2 is SNEGSKA in the germline V gene (reference sequence).

This chain joins TRBV20-1 and TRBJ2-3; D possibly corresponds to TRBD2 (7 bases). Trimming took 0 bases from V and 5 from J, leaving 12 bases between them. The CDR3 loop spans 14 amino acids. The germline V gene has CDR1 DFQATT and CDR2 SNEGSKA (reference sequence). The CDR3 region is CSARDGGGQDTQYF. The CDR3 DNA is TGCAGTGCTAGAGATGGGGGGGGCCAAGATACGCAGTATTTT.

With respect to this clonotype: Since the CDR3 does not end with the conserved phenylalanine or tryptophan, this likely comes from a read error. The limits of the CDR3 on the DNA are not certain, so only TCRdb's listed CDR3 is given. The CDR3 sequence is CASSLSEGGS. This rearrangement joins TRBV4-2 to TRBJ2-5; TRBD2, the table's D call, was not compared with the DNA. The CDR3 region is 10 residues in length, termini included. Per the germline V gene, CDR1 is LGHNA and CDR2 is YNFKEQ.